This passage covers 28 T cell receptor beta chains from one sample sequenced in a study of blood T cells in healthy people across ages. For the second PCR, which ran for about 7 to 11 cycles, a sample-barcoded 5' primer and a J-beta primer mix were used. TCRdb redid the calling of the 5' RACE reads with MiXCR, one entry per CDR3 protein. The sample holds approximately 1.5 million distinct CDR3 sequences; under 55% are singletons and the top ten take about 4%. What was sequenced was blood. These TCRs come from a woman in her late teens or twenties in good health.

The chain is built from TRBV15 and TRBJ2-1; 11 nucleotides line up with TRBD2. The CDR3 covers 16 residues. CDR1 is LNHNV, CDR2 YYDKDF, per germline (reference sequence). V lost 8 bases, J lost 3 bases, and 9 bases stayed unmatched. The CDR3 protein is CATARGTSGRYNEQFF. CDR3 DNA: TGTGCCACCGCAAGAGGGACTAGCGGACGCTACAATGAGCAGTTCTTC.

A few counts support this clonotype. The V and J genes are TRBV2 and TRBJ2-4; D call uncertain. V shed 6 bases and J shed 7 bases, with 10 bases lying between them. Germline assignment: CDR1 SNHLY and CDR2 FYNNEI. This CDR3 comprises 12 residues. The CDR3 here is CASSPLWNIQYF. CDR3 sequence (DNA): TGTGCCAGCAGCCCACTATGGAACATTCAGTACTTC.

This chain connects TRBV6-1 to TRBJ2-1; 16 bases align to TRBD2. CDR1 is MNHNS and CDR2 is SASEGT in the germline V gene. The CDR3 contains 19 residues. The V segment lost 6 bases and the J segment 2 bases; nucleotides outside the gene matches: 10. CDR3 in amino acids: CASRGTGTSGRGAYNEQFF. The DNA of the CDR3 is TGTGCCAGCAGGGGCACCGGGACTAGCGGGAGGGGGGCCTACAATGAGCAGTTCTTC.

This chain connects TRBV13 to TRBJ1-1; D is uncertain. Germline CDR1 is PRHDT and CDR2 is FYEKMQ (reference sequence). The CDR3 runs to 13 residues. V gave up 10 bases and J gave up 1 base, with 13 bases separating them. CDR3 protein: CATLEGTNTEAFF. For the CDR3, the DNA is TGTGCCACCCTCGAAGGAACGAACACTGAAGCTTTCTTT.

This clonotype was picked up a small number of times. The V gene is TRBV20-1, the J gene TRBJ1-1; perhaps TRBD1 as D (6 bases). The CDR3 length is 17 residues. Germline V lookup: CDR1 DFQATT, CDR2 SNEGSKA (reference sequence). Trimming removed 0 bases from V and 8 bases from J, with 25 bases in between. CDR3: CSARDTGSGFGLPEAFF. The CDR3, as DNA: TGCAGTGCTAGAGATACAGGGTCAGGATTTGGGTTACCCGAAGCTTTCTTT.

The genes are TRBV11-2 and TRBJ2-1; D may be TRBD2 (6 bases). The CDR3 runs to 15 residues. Trimming left V 1 base short and J 4 bases short, with 11 bases between. The germline CDR1 and CDR2 sequences are SGHAT and FQNNGV. The chain's CDR3 is CASSLALAAYNEQFF. The CDR3 coding sequence is TGTGCCAGCAGCTTAGCACTAGCCGCGTACAATGAGCAGTTCTTC.

The chain uses TRBV21-1 and TRBJ2-6. TRBV21-1 is noted as a pseudogene. The CDR3 runs 16 residues. The CDR3 protein is CASKGQRFSGANVLTF. The CDR3 DNA follows: TGTGCCAGCAAGGGACAGCGCTTCTCTGGGGCCAACGTCCTGACTTTC.

This clonotype was recorded a few times. V usage is TRBV7-2 and J usage is TRBJ1-6; TRBD1 agrees at 9 bases. V lost 1 base to trimming and J lost 5 bases; unmatched junction nucleotides: 3. Germline V lookup: CDR1 SGHTA, CDR2 FQGNSA. The CDR3 length is 16 residues. The CDR3 reads CASSLGGTGNNSPLHF. Written as DNA, the CDR3 is TGTGCCAGCAGCTTAGGCGGGACAGGGAATAATTCACCCCTCCACTTT.

This clonotype was counted once. This chain links TRBV9 with TRBJ2-4; D ambiguous. The V gene lost 3 bases and the J gene lost 4 bases, with 5 bases spanning the gap. The germline V gene has CDR1 SGDLS and CDR2 YYNGEE. The CDR3 is made up of 12 amino acids. DNA for the CDR3: TGTGCCAGCAGCGGGCCTAAAAACATTCAGTACTTC. Its translation: CASSGPKNIQYF.

CDR3 DNA: TGTGCCAGCAGCCAATCGGAGGGGGCGACCTACTCTGGGGCCAACGTCCTGACTTTC. It encodes CASSQSEGATYSGANVLTF. The chain couples TRBV4-2 to TRBJ2-6; tentatively, D is TRBD1 (7 bases). The CDR3 has 19 residues. V lost 2 bases and J lost 0, with 17 bases in between. The V gene's germline CDR1 is LGHNA and CDR2 YNFKEQ.

The rearrangement joins TRBV6-1 to TRBJ1-5; D perhaps matches TRBD1 (5 bases). Looked up from germline, CDR1 is MNHNS and CDR2 is SASEGT. The CDR3 spans 14 residues. Trimming left V 2 bases short and J 6 bases short, with 11 bases between. The CDR3 spells CASSEQGWGQPQHF. The CDR3, as DNA: TGTGCCAGCAGTGAACAGGGTTGGGGTCAGCCCCAGCATTTT.

There are a few counts of this clonotype. The gene calls are TRBV4-3 and TRBJ1-2; no clear D. This CDR3 is built from 15 residues. The germline V gene has CDR1 LGHNA and CDR2 YSLEER. V lost 0 bases, J lost 1 base, and 9 bases lay in between. CDR3 sequence reads: CASSQEGTNNYGYTF. CDR3 coding DNA: TGCGCCAGCAGCCAAGAAGGTACCAATAACTATGGCTACACCTTC.

The chain links TRBV20-1 to TRBJ2-3; D not resolved. Germline lookup yields CDR1 DFQATT and CDR2 SNEGSKA (reference sequence). The CDR3 length is 11 residues. Deletions cut 6 bases from V and 12 bases from J, with 16 bases between. CDR3 amino acids: CSASLGPPQYF. CDR3 sequence (DNA): TGCAGTGCCAGTCTCGGCCCCCCCCAGTATTTT.

There are a few counts of this clonotype. The chain recombines TRBV7-2 with TRBJ1-4; 7 nucleotides align to TRBD1. Trimming took 2 bases from V and 10 from J; bases not matched to a gene: 7. The germline V gene has CDR1 SGHTA and CDR2 FQGNSA. The CDR3 runs 14 residues. CDR3 sequence reads: CASSLRGGAGKLFF. CDR3 DNA: TGTGCCAGCAGCTTACGAGGGGGCGCGGGAAAACTGTTTTTT.

This chain joins TRBV6-2 or TRBV6-3 and TRBJ2-1; 11 bases match TRBD2. The V gene end was trimmed by 3 bases and the J gene end by 0 bases; junction bases not matched to a gene: 7. Germline V gene data show CDR1 as MNHEY and CDR2 as SVGEGT. This CDR3 spans 18 amino acids. In DNA, the CDR3 is TGTGCCAGCAGTTATACTAGCGGGGGCCCCAGCTCCTACAATGAGCAGTTCTTC. Protein sequence: CASSYTSGGPSSYNEQFF.

In DNA, the CDR3 is TGCAGTGCCGCAGAAGTCGGCCGGCGCGAAAAACTGTTTTTT. Amino acid sequence: CSAAEVGRREKLFF. The chain recombines TRBV20-1 with TRBJ1-4, with D unresolved. This CDR3 is built from 14 residues. Germline V gene lookup returns CDR1 DFQATT and CDR2 SNEGSKA (reference sequence). Trimming pared 6 bases from V and 8 bases from J, leaving 19 bases between.

This chain uses TRBV6-5 with TRBJ2-5; 8 nucleotides match TRBD2. V gave up 6 bases and J gave up 11 bases; unmatched junction bases: 14. This CDR3 spans 14 amino acids. CDR1 is MNHEY and CDR2 is SVGAGI in the germline V gene. Here the CDR3 reads CASSRRAGANEQYF. In nucleotides, the CDR3 is TGTGCCAGCAGCCGACGAGCGGGAGCGAATGAGCAGTACTTC.

The V gene is TRBV6-5, the J gene TRBJ1-2; D gene uncertain. CDR3 length: 14 residues. Deletions cut 2 bases from V and 5 bases from J, with 12 bases between. From germline, CDR1 is MNHEY and CDR2 SVGAGI. CDR3 loop: CASSYSQAPYGYTF. CDR3 nucleotides: TGTGCCAGCAGTTACAGTCAGGCGCCGTATGGCTACACCTTC.

The gene calls are TRBV6-1 and TRBJ1-1; 8 bases match TRBD1. Germline values: CDR1 MNHNS, CDR2 SASEGT. The CDR3 is 15 residues long. J lost 7 bases, V lost 4 bases, and 11 bases had no gene match. CDR3 amino acids: CASSAPGTGRREAFF. CDR3 DNA sequence: TGTGCCAGCAGTGCCCCCGGGACAGGCCGGCGTGAAGCTTTCTTT.

In its sample, this clonotype was seen many times. The chain links TRBV12-3 or TRBV12-4 to TRBJ2-7; 12 bases map to TRBD2. J was trimmed by 7 bases and V by 8 bases; bases with no gene match: 9. The CDR3 is 14 residues long. The CDR3 region is CASGGLAGTNEQYF. Here the CDR3 DNA reads TGTGCCAGCGGCGGACTAGCGGGGACCAATGAGCAGTACTTC.

This clonotype was counted once. The V and J genes are TRBV18 and TRBJ2-7; 7 positions match TRBD1. The closer fit of TRBJ2-5 to the DNA end suggests the J call may be wrong. CDR1 is KGHSH and CDR2 is LQKENI in the germline V gene. The CDR3 consists of 13 residues. As DNA, the CDR3 is TGTGCCAGCTCAAACCACAGGGGAGAGACCCAGTACTTC. Protein product: CASSNHRGETQYF.

This clonotype came up a few times. The chain combines TRBV4-2 with TRBJ2-5; the D is unclear. The DNA end is more similar to TRBJ2-7, so the J call may be wrong. Germline V gives CDR1 LGHNA, CDR2 YNFKEQ. This CDR3 is 14 amino acids long. This CDR3 reads CASSQDRSTYEQYF. DNA of the CDR3: TGTGCCAGCAGCCAAGATCGAAGTACGTACGAGCAGTACTTC.

The chain couples TRBV20-1 to TRBJ2-3; 9 bases are shared with TRBD2. V dropped 6 bases and J dropped 2; count of bases not matched to a gene: 9. CDR1 and CDR2 from the germline V gene are DFQATT and SNEGSKA (reference sequence). The CDR3 spans 15 residues. CDR3 DNA: TGCAGTGCACCAAAAGCGGGAGGCCACACAGATACGCAGTATTTT. The encoded protein is CSAPKAGGHTDTQYF.

This clonotype is a singleton in its sample. This chain links TRBV20-1 with TRBJ2-1; 7 nucleotides match TRBD2. The end of the DNA fits TRBJ2-7 better, so the J call may be wrong. This CDR3 region has 15 residues. CDR1 and CDR2 (germline): DFQATT, SNEGSKA (reference sequence). The chain's CDR3 is CSARRQTSRYNEQYF. CDR3 DNA: TGCAGTGCTAGGAGACAGACTAGCAGATACAATGAGCAGTACTTC.

This clonotype was seen only a few times. The chain joins TRBV4-1 to TRBJ2-1; no firm D call. Germline values: CDR1 MGHRA, CDR2 YSYEKL. The CDR3 is 11 amino acids. The V end was cut by 1 base, the J end by 11 bases, with 6 bases between. This chain's CDR3 is CASSQGTKQFF. Here the CDR3 DNA reads TGCGCCAGCAGCCAAGGGACCAAGCAGTTCTTC.

The table lists this clonotype with a few counts. V usage is TRBV12-3 or TRBV12-4 and J usage is TRBJ1-2; TRBD1 aligns across 7 bases. V lost 2 bases, J lost 4 bases, and 4 bases stayed unmatched. This CDR3 has 14 amino acids. The CDR3 loop is CASSLPGQVYGYTF. The CDR3 coding sequence is TGTGCCAGCAGTTTACCTGGACAGGTCTATGGCTACACCTTC.

This clonotype appeared a single time. The V call is TRBV12-3 or TRBV12-4, the J call TRBJ1-1; D is perhaps TRBD1 (6 bases). CDR3 size: 13 residues. Trimming stripped 0 bases from V and 8 bases from J, with 10 bases between. CDR3 DNA sequence: TGTGCCAGCAGTTTAGCGCTAAGGGGGGAAGCTTTCTTT. Amino acid sequence: CASSLALRGEAFF.

The chain has TRBV20-1 and TRBJ2-1, with 11 bases identical to TRBD2. CDR1 DFQATT and CDR2 SNEGSKA come from the germline V gene (reference sequence). The CDR3 runs to 21 residues. J gave up 1 base and V 0 bases, and 17 bases lay outside the gene matches. This CDR3 reads CSARDFDAISIAGGSYNEQFF. The CDR3 DNA follows: TGCAGTGCTAGAGATTTTGACGCAATCTCCATAGCGGGGGGGTCCTACAATGAGCAGTTCTTC.